This entry lists 26 T cell receptor beta chains sequenced from one sample in a study of follicular helper T cells after annual influenza vaccination (dated by TCRdb to between 2016 and 2019). Library method: the immunoSEQ multiplex PCR assay. Held by TCRdb, this immuneACCESS table contains in-frame sequences only and omits some clones. Under half of the omission traces to an unresolved V gene where checked; the cause of the rest is unknown. For this sample there are 1,500 to 2,000 clones; 84% appear just once. The ten biggest clones cover 3.5% to 4.5% of the sample. Interpreted using the paper, the time point label stands for: 2015-2016 season, pre-vaccination. The specimen was CXCR5+ CD38- circulating T follicular helper cells from blood, collected on the day of influenza vaccination. According to the study, the label for this sample's cell subset or site signals: circulating Tfh, non-naive CD4+CXCR5+PD-1+ (ICOS+CD38+ or ICOS-CD38-). The receptors were sampled from an adult who received the influenza vaccine.

The V call is TRBV5-1, the J call TRBJ1-5, with D possibly TRBD1 on 6 matching bases. V was pared by 0 bases and J by 0 bases, with 10 bases between. CDR3 length: 16 amino acids. The germline V gene has CDR1 SGHRS and CDR2 YFSETQ. The CDR3 bases are TGCGCCAGCAGCTTGGGAGACAGGCATAGCAATCAGCCCCAGCATTTT. It encodes CASSLGDRHSNQPQHF.

The gene calls are TRBV19 and TRBJ1-1; D gene unclear. Trimming shortened V by 7 bases and J by 2 bases, and 17 bases separated the two germline ends. The CDR3 consists of 15 residues. Germline V gene data show CDR1 as LNHDA and CDR2 as SQIVND (reference sequence). Here the CDR3 DNA reads TGTGCCAGTACCTTTAGCGGGTTAGGTAACACTGAAGCTTTCTTT. Residues: CASTFSGLGNTEAFF.

The J gene is TRBJ2-2, the V gene TRBV7-2; TRBD1 aligns across 7 bases. Trimming took 0 bases from V and 6 from J; bases not matched to a gene: 7. The germline V gene encodes CDR1 SGHTA and CDR2 FQGNSA. The CDR3 runs 16 residues. CDR3 amino acids: CASSLAQGNVAGELFF. The CDR3 nucleotides are TGTGCCAGCAGCTTAGCACAGGGGAATGTGGCCGGGGAGCTGTTTTTT.

The rearrangement uses TRBV7-8 and TRBJ1-4; D call uncertain. CDR3 length: 17 amino acids. Trimming left V 0 bases short and J 3 bases short, with 14 bases between. Germline CDR1 is SGHVS and CDR2 is FQNEAQ. CDR3 in amino acids: CASSLAGGMAANEKLFF. CDR3 in DNA: TGTGCCAGCAGCTTAGCGGGTGGGATGGCGGCTAATGAAAAACTGTTTTTT.

CDR3 DNA: TGTGCCAGCAGCTTAGGGAGGACAGGGAGGAGAACCGGGGAGCTGTTTTTT. It encodes CASSLGRTGRRTGELFF. The J gene is TRBJ2-2, the V gene TRBV7-2; 8 nucleotides line up with TRBD1. The V gene's germline CDR1 is SGHTA and CDR2 FQGNSA. The V gene end was trimmed by 1 base and the J gene end by 5 bases; junction bases not matched to a gene: 9. CDR3 size: 17 residues.

The V gene is TRBV19, the J gene TRBJ1-6; 11 nucleotides align to TRBD1. The germline V gene encodes CDR1 LNHDA and CDR2 SQIVND (reference sequence). CDR3 length: 17 residues. Losses at the gene ends were 9 bases for V and 8 bases for J; bases not matched to a gene: 15. The CDR3 protein is CASASTGTGGLDSPLHF. CDR3 nucleotide sequence: TGTGCCAGCGCATCCACCGGGACAGGGGGGTTGGATTCACCCCTCCACTTT.

The V call is TRBV5-1, the J call TRBJ1-1; D is perhaps TRBD1 (6 bases). CDR1 and CDR2 (germline): SGHRS, YFSETQ. The ends were cut back, 4 bases at V and 1 base at J, with 14 bases in the middle. The CDR3 extends over 15 amino acids. In nucleotides, the CDR3 is TGCGCCAGCAGCCTCCAGGGGAGGGGGAACACTGAAGCTTTCTTT. Its translation: CASSLQGRGNTEAFF.

The rearrangement joins TRBV6-5 to TRBJ1-4; D is perhaps TRBD1 (5 bases). This CDR3 spans 14 amino acids. V lost 5 bases to trimming and J lost 7 bases, with 14 bases between them. From germline, CDR1 is MNHEY and CDR2 SVGAGI. CDR3 sequence reads: CASSLDGAREKLFF. CDR3 sequence (DNA): TGTGCCAGCAGTCTTGATGGGGCGCGTGAAAAACTGTTTTTT.

The gene calls are TRBV6-5 and TRBJ2-1; 8 nucleotides align to TRBD2. The CDR3 has 15 residues. With V trimmed by 6 bases and J by 5 bases, 9 bases remained unmatched. Germline V gives CDR1 MNHEY, CDR2 SVGAGI. The CDR3 spells CASSQPGLGNNEQFF. The CDR3 DNA follows: TGTGCCAGCAGCCAGCCGGGACTAGGAAACAATGAGCAGTTCTTC.

This clone came up once. This rearrangement joins TRBV6-5 to TRBJ1-4; D remains ambiguous. CDR1 is MNHEY and CDR2 is SVGAGI in the germline V gene. Trimming shortened V by 6 bases and J by 10 bases, and 12 bases separated the two germline ends. CDR3 length equals 12 residues. The CDR3 DNA is TGTGCCAGCAGCCCCTCGGCCGGAAAACTGTTTTTT. This sequence encodes CASSPSAGKLFF.

This clone has only a few counts. The CDR3 protein is CASCTGTGTNEKLFF. CDR3 bases: TGTGCCAGCTGCACCGGGACAGGGACTAATGAAAAACTGTTTTTT. This rearrangement joins TRBV6-1 to TRBJ1-4, with TRBD1 matching 9 bases. With 8 bases clipped from V and 2 bases from J, the junction kept 6 bases outside the gene matches. The CDR3 runs 15 residues. The germline V gene has CDR1 MNHNS and CDR2 SASEGT.

The CDR3 sequence is CASSRDRNTEAFF. The CDR3 DNA reads as TGTGCCAGCAGCAGGGACAGGAACACTGAAGCTTTCTTT. The V call is TRBV9, the J call TRBJ1-1; 7 nucleotides match TRBD1. With 4 bases clipped from V and 1 base from J, the junction kept 1 base outside the gene matches. Germline loops: CDR1 SGDLS, CDR2 YYNGEE. The CDR3 covers 13 residues.

V is TRBV5-4 and J is TRBJ2-3, with 7 bases that match TRBD2. Germline assignment: CDR1 SGHNT and CDR2 YYREEE (reference sequence). This CDR3 contains 19 residues. V lost 4 bases, J lost 3 bases, and 20 bases stayed unmatched. CDR3 coding DNA: TGTGCCAGCAGCGTTCCCACCCTAAACGCGGGAGTTAGAACAGATACGCAGTATTTT. Its protein is CASSVPTLNAGVRTDTQYF.

CDR3 nucleotides: TGTGCCAGCAGTTTACAAGGGGAAGGGTTCTACGAGCAGTACTTC. Protein product: CASSLQGEGFYEQYF. The chain combines TRBV28 with TRBJ2-7, with D possibly TRBD1 on 5 matching bases. Germline CDR1 MDHEN, CDR2 SYDVKM. The CDR3 loop spans 15 amino acids. V gave up 2 bases and J gave up 3 bases, with 14 bases separating them. Supplemented by reference TRBV28 and TRBJ2-7, the full variable domain reads DVKVTQSSRYLVKRTGEKVFLECVQDMDHENMFWYRQDPGLGLRLIYFSYDVKMKEKGDIPEGYSVSREKKERFSLILESASTNQTSMYLCASSLQGEGFYEQYFGPGTRLTVT.

V and J are TRBV11-2 and TRBJ2-5; possibly TRBD1 for D (5 bases). V lost 8 bases, J lost 6 bases, and 16 bases lay in between. CDR1 and CDR2 (germline): SGHAT, FQNNGV. CDR3 size: 13 residues. The CDR3 nucleotides are TGTGCCAGCGGCGCTGTGCAGGGAAAGACCCAGTACTTC. It translates to CASGAVQGKTQYF.

This sequence joins TRBV6-1 and TRBJ2-1; D is unclear. V lost 4 bases, J lost 8 bases, and 12 bases lay in between. The CDR3 sequence is 13 residues long. Germline V lookup: CDR1 MNHNS, CDR2 SASEGT. The CDR3 here is CASSVPETDEQFF. Written as DNA, the CDR3 is TGTGCCAGCAGTGTGCCGGAAACGGATGAGCAGTTCTTC.

The chain uses TRBV15 and TRBJ1-5; D is uncertain. The CDR3 extends over 15 amino acids. Trimming removed 1 base from V and 0 bases from J, with 7 bases in between. The germline V gene has CDR1 LNHNV and CDR2 YYDKDF (reference sequence). The CDR3 DNA reads as TGTGCCACCAGCAGAGTGGGTCTTAGCAATCAGCCCCAGCATTTT. Translating gives CATSRVGLSNQPQHF.

This chain connects TRBV7-2 to TRBJ2-7; TRBD2 might be the D (6 bases). Trimming left V 3 bases short and J 6 bases short, with 12 bases between. Per germline, CDR1 SGHTA and CDR2 FQGNSA. The length of the CDR3 is 13 residues. The CDR3 nucleotides are TGTGCCAGCAGCTTCATACTAGCAGGCGAGCAGTACTTC. Protein: CASSFILAGEQYF.

The rearrangement uses TRBV7-2 and TRBJ2-2; 14 bases are shared with TRBD2. The CDR3 is made up of 16 amino acids. In germline, CDR1 is SGHTA, CDR2 FQGNSA. V was pared by 5 bases and J by 8 bases, with 7 bases of the junction left unmatched. Here the CDR3 reads CASSPGLAGGGGELFF. DNA for the CDR3: TGTGCCAGCAGCCCTGGACTAGCGGGGGGAGGAGGGGAGCTGTTTTTT. Supplemented by reference TRBV7-2 and TRBJ2-2, the full variable domain reads GAGVSQSPSNKVTEKGKDVELRCDPISGHTALYWYRQSLGQGLEFLIYFQGNSAPDKSGLPSDRFSAERTGGSVSTLTIQRTQQEDSAVYLCASSPGLAGGGGELFFGEGSRLTVL.

The gene calls are TRBV7-6 and TRBJ2-3, with a possible D match to TRBD1 (5 bases). The germline gives CDR1 SGHVS, CDR2 FNYEAQ. Trimming stripped 0 bases from V and 1 base from J, with 14 bases between. There are 17 residues in the CDR3. CDR3 region: CASSLALSLQGTDTQYF. The CDR3 DNA sequence: TGTGCCAGCAGCTTAGCACTGTCGTTACAGGGCACAGATACGCAGTATTTT.

The chain uses TRBV5-5 and TRBJ2-1; TRBD1 aligns across 12 bases. The CDR3 length is 15 residues. The V gene end was trimmed by 0 bases and the J gene end by 9 bases; junction bases not matched to a gene: 4. CDR1 SGHKS and CDR2 YYEKEE come from the germline V gene (reference sequence). This chain's CDR3 is CASSLVGQGAIEQFF. Here the CDR3 DNA reads TGTGCCAGCAGCTTGGTGGGACAGGGGGCGATTGAGCAGTTCTTC.

The V gene is TRBV18, the J gene TRBJ2-4; TRBD2 matches at 11 bases. This CDR3 comprises 15 residues. The junction had 4 bases not matched to a gene; V was cut back by 2 bases and J by 7 bases. The germline V gene encodes CDR1 KGHSH and CDR2 LQKENI. CDR3 amino acids: CASSPTGTSGNIQYF. The CDR3 nucleotides are TGTGCCAGCTCACCAACCGGGACTAGCGGTAACATTCAGTACTTC.

This chain uses TRBV5-1 with TRBJ1-1; D may be TRBD1 (5 bases). The germline V gene has CDR1 SGHRS and CDR2 YFSETQ. The length of the CDR3 is 14 residues. The germline V and J ends were trimmed by 2 bases and 1 base, with 9 bases remaining between them. DNA of the CDR3: TGCGCCAGCAGCTTCGGGACGCGGAACACTGAAGCTTTCTTT. Its translation: CASSFGTRNTEAFF.

The chain uses TRBV6-1 and TRBJ1-1; D is unresolved. The CDR3 runs 13 residues. Germline assignment: CDR1 MNHNS and CDR2 SASEGT. Trimming took off 4 bases at V and 2 bases at J, with 8 bases between the two ends. CDR3 loop: CASSAKGNTEAFF. CDR3 sequence (DNA): TGTGCCAGCAGTGCGAAGGGAAACACTGAAGCTTTCTTT.

This clone was found a few times. V is TRBV6-1 and J is TRBJ1-5; D is uncertain. V was pared by 4 bases and J by 3 bases, with 7 bases between. The CDR3 has 13 residues. Germline CDR1 reads MNHNS; CDR2 reads SASEGT. The DNA of the CDR3 is TGTGCCAGCAGTGTACGAACCAATCAGCCCCAGCATTTT. Translation: CASSVRTNQPQHF.

The genes are TRBV5-6 and TRBJ2-3, with TRBD1 matching over 8 bases. Germline V lookup: CDR1 SGHDT, CDR2 YYEEEE. The length of the CDR3 is 16 residues. Losses at the gene ends were 4 bases for V and 0 bases for J; bases not matched to a gene: 7. The CDR3 DNA reads as TGTGCCAGCAGCGAACCCGGACAGGGAAGCACAGATACGCAGTATTTT. Its translation is CASSEPGQGSTDTQYF.